The TCR beta chain described here comes from a study of regulatory T cells in long-lasting Graves disease. The wider study: With positive TSH receptor antibodies and over 5 years of antithyroid drugs, Graves' disease was considered persistent.

As for time point: persistent/refractory GD, antithyroid drugs over 5 years with positive TRAb. The authors made the TCR library using RNA they extracted from PBMCs. For TCR beta, libraries came from iRepertoire HTBI primers and Arm-PCR of CDR3 regions. TCRdb called the multiplex PCR reads again in MiXCR, with one record for every CDR3 protein. Of 650,000 to 700,000 distinct CDR3 sequences listed, approximately 31% are singletons. V lost 5 bases to trimming and J lost 4 bases; unmatched junction nucleotides: 12. CDR3 length equals 16 residues. Ten or more counts support this clonotype. The antigen is unknown. Overall study findings and caveats: Persistent disease samples used TRBV28, TRBJ1-2 and TRBJ2-5 preferentially.

The TCR comes from a female donor with Graves disease. Sequencing was performed on peripheral blood mononuclear cells (PBMCs), taken when the disease was refractory, from a patient treated with antithyroid drugs. V usage is TRBV12-3 or TRBV12-4 and J usage is TRBJ2-5, with TRBD2 matching over 8 bases. The CDR3 DNA follows: TGTGCCAGCAGTCCGTACGGTAGCGGGAAGGCAGAGACCCAGTACTTC. It encodes CASSPYGSGKAETQYF.